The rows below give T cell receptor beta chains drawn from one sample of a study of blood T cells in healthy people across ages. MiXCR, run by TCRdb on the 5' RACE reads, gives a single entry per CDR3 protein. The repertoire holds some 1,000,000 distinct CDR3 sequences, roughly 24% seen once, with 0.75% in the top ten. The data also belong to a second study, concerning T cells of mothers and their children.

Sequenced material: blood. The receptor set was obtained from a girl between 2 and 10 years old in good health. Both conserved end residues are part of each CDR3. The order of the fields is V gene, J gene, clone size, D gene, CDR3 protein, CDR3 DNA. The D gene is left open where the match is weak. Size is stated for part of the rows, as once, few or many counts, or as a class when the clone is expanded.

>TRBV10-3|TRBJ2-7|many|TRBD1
CAIRNPQGLYEQYF
TGTGCCATCAGAAACCCACAGGGGCTATACGAGCAGTACTTC
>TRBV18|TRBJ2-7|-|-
CASSLSPLDYEQYF
TGTGCCAGCTCACTAAGCCCCCTTGACTACGAGCAGTACTTC
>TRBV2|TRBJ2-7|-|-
CAKNGRGGSYEQYF
TGTGCCAAAAATGGCAGGGGGGGATCCTACGAGCAGTACTTC
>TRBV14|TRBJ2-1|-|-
CASSHTSINEQFF
TGTGCCAGCAGCCACACTAGCATCAATGAGCAGTTCTTC
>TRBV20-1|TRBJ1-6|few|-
CSASPNPYNSPLHF
TGCAGTGCTAGCCCTAATCCGTATAATTCACCCCTCCACTTT
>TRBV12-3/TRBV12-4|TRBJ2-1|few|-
CASMRRGSYNEQFF
TGTGCCAGCATGAGGAGAGGCTCCTACAATGAGCAGTTCTTC
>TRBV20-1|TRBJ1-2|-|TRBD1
CSARDPGGQDQYGYTF
TGCAGTGCTAGAGATCCCGGGGGACAGGATCAATATGGCTACACCTTC
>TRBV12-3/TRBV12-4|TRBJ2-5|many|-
CASSLRVSETQYF
TGTGCCAGCAGTTTAAGGGTCTCCGAGACCCAGTACTTC
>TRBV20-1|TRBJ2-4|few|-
CSASSLAKNIQYF
TGCAGTGCTAGTTCCTTAGCCAAAAACATTCAGTACTTC
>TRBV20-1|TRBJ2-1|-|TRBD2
CSARDPGLAGGGGNEQFF
TGCAGTGCTAGAGATCCGGGACTAGCGGGAGGGGGGGGGAATGAGCAGTTCTTC
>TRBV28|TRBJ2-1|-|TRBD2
CASSFTPSGRAFDNEQFF
TGTGCCAGCAGTTTTACGCCTAGCGGGAGGGCCTTCGACAATGAGCAGTTCTTC
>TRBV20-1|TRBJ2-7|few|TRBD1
CSARRDRDLYEQYF
TGCAGTGCTAGAAGGGACAGGGACCTATACGAGCAGTACTTC
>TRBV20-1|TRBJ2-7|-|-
CSARDLRDPAYEQYF
TGCAGTGCTAGAGATCTACGGGACCCAGCCTACGAGCAGTACTTC
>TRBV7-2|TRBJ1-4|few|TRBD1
CASSLVMGGGQEKLFF
TGTGCCAGCAGCTTAGTCATGGGAGGGGGCCAGGAAAAACTGTTTTTT
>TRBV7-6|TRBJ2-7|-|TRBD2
CASSLMAGGHEQYF
TGTGCCAGCAGCTTAATGGCGGGGGGACACGAGCAGTACTTC
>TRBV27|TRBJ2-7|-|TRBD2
CASSSSGIAYYEQYF
TGTGCCAGCAGTTCAAGCGGGATAGCGTATTACGAGCAGTACTTC
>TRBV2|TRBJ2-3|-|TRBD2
CASDISGGIDTQYF
TGTGCCAGCGACATTAGCGGGGGGATAGATACGCAGTATTTT
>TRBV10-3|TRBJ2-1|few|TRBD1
CAISPAGQGYEQFF
TGTGCCATCAGTCCAGCGGGACAGGGGTATGAGCAGTTCTTC